A single sample is the source of the 27 T cell receptor beta chains below, sequenced in a study of cytomegalovirus exposure and HLA in healthy donors. TCRdb's copy holds only in-frame clones and misses some; the assay was immunoSEQ multiplex PCR. The sample records about 140,000 clones, roughly 88% being singletons. Material for sequencing was PBMCs. All receptors derive from a woman under 30 in good health and CMV-seropositive.

The chain recombines TRBV7-2 with TRBJ1-6; D is undetermined. Germline V lookup: CDR1 SGHTA, CDR2 FQGNSA. V lost 3 bases, J lost 9 bases, and 12 bases lay in between. The CDR3 loop spans 14 amino acids. This CDR3 is CASSFQTRGSPLHF. The CDR3 nucleotides are TGTGCCAGCAGCTTCCAGACCCGGGGTTCACCCCTCCACTTT.

The chain links TRBV6-5 to TRBJ2-7, with D tentatively TRBD1 (5 bases). The CDR3 covers 15 residues. Germline loops: CDR1 MNHEY, CDR2 SVGAGI. The germline V and J ends were trimmed by 4 bases and 0 bases, with 13 bases remaining between them. The chain's CDR3 is CASSSIETASYEQYF. Written as DNA, the CDR3 is TGTGCCAGCAGTTCAATTGAGACAGCCTCCTACGAGCAGTACTTC.

The V gene is TRBV6-5, the J gene TRBJ1-2; D may be TRBD1 (5 bases). This CDR3 comprises 14 residues. CDR1 is MNHEY, CDR2 SVGAGI, per germline. Trimming pared 6 bases from V and 5 bases from J, leaving 16 bases between. CDR3 loop: CASSSGRRGYGYTF. CDR3 sequence (DNA): TGTGCCAGCAGCTCGGGACGGCGGGGATATGGCTACACCTTC.

V gene TRBV7-3 combines with J gene TRBJ2-1, with a possible D match to TRBD1 (6 bases). Trimming removed 5 bases at V and 12 bases at J, with 20 bases between. The CDR3 totals 14 residues. The germline CDR1 and CDR2 sequences are SGHTA and FQGTGA. The CDR3 bases are TGTGCCAGCAGCCCCGGATCACAGGGAAGATTGCAGTTCTTC. It yields the protein CASSPGSQGRLQFF.

The gene calls are TRBV5-1 and TRBJ2-1, with 9 nucleotides matching TRBD1. The CDR3 runs to 16 residues. The V gene end was trimmed by 3 bases and the J gene end by 5 bases; junction bases not matched to a gene: 9. Germline CDR1 and CDR2: SGHRS and YFSETQ. CDR3 sequence reads: CASSYYRDRANNEQFF. The CDR3 coding sequence is TGCGCCAGCAGCTACTACCGGGACAGGGCGAACAATGAGCAGTTCTTC. The whole variable domain, remainder taken from reference TRBV5-1 and TRBJ2-1, is KAGVTQTPRYLIKTRGQQVTLSCSPISGHRSVSWYQQTPGQGLQFLFEYFSETQRNKGNFPGRFSGRQFSNSRSEMNVSTLELGDSALYLCASSYYRDRANNEQFFGPGTRLTVL.

This chain connects TRBV6-1 to TRBJ1-5; D gene ambiguous. The germline gives CDR1 MNHNS, CDR2 SASEGT. The length of the CDR3 is 14 residues. The V end lost 9 bases, the J end lost 7 bases, and 19 bases lay between the germline ends. Here the CDR3 reads CASNSLPWAQPQHF. For the CDR3, the DNA is TGTGCCAGTAATTCGTTACCCTGGGCCCAGCCCCAGCATTTT.

The rearrangement links TRBV6-1 to TRBJ2-2; the D is unclear. Germline V gene lookup returns CDR1 MNHNS and CDR2 SASEGT. This CDR3 contains 11 residues. Trimming shortened V by 4 bases and J by 7 bases, and 4 bases separated the two germline ends. As DNA, the CDR3 is TGTGCCAGCAGTGTCGGCGGGGAGCTGTTTTTT. Protein sequence: CASSVGGELFF.

The chain is built from TRBV4-1 and TRBJ1-6; possibly TRBD1 for D (5 bases). Trimming removed 1 base from V and 10 bases from J, with 23 bases in between. The CDR3 covers 18 residues. The germline V gene has CDR1 MGHRA and CDR2 YSYEKL. This CDR3 is CASSQAPVGGWGDSPLHF. The CDR3 DNA is TGCGCCAGCAGCCAAGCCCCGGTAGGTGGTTGGGGGGACTCACCCCTCCACTTT.

This rearrangement joins TRBV2 to TRBJ2-7; 11 nucleotides line up with TRBD1. From germline, CDR1 is SNHLY and CDR2 FYNNEI. The CDR3 totals 15 residues. Trimming removed 7 bases from V and 6 bases from J; junction bases left unmatched: 11. This CDR3 is CASNSGTGGRGEQYF. CDR3 coding DNA: TGTGCCAGCAACTCCGGGACAGGGGGTAGAGGCGAGCAGTACTTC.

The genes are TRBV19 and TRBJ2-1; perhaps TRBD2 as D (7 bases). V was clipped by 7 bases and J by 10 bases, with 20 bases between them. Germline V gives CDR1 LNHDA, CDR2 SQIVND (reference sequence). The CDR3 has 14 residues. The CDR3 DNA is TGTGCCAGTACCGGGGAGGGGGGGCTTTTGGAGCAGTTCTTC. Translated, it gives CASTGEGGLLEQFF.

This chain links TRBV29-1 with TRBJ2-1; possibly TRBD1 for D (6 bases). Trimming shortened V by 4 bases and J by 7 bases, and 11 bases separated the two germline ends. Germline-derived CDR1 and CDR2 are SQVTM and ANQGSEA. This CDR3 is built from 12 residues. The CDR3 coding sequence is TGCAGCGTTGCGGTGGGGGCAAATGAGCAGTTCTTC. Its translation: CSVAVGANEQFF.

This clone was seen just once. J is TRBJ2-2 and V is TRBV19, with 9 bases identical to TRBD2. The length of the CDR3 is 16 residues. V was clipped by 6 bases and J by 4 bases; unmatched bases: 9. Germline V gene lookup returns CDR1 LNHDA and CDR2 SQIVND (reference sequence). CDR3 sequence (DNA): TGTGCCAGTAGAGCGGGAGGCACCTCGGGCACCGGGGAGCTGTTTTTT. Encoded protein: CASRAGGTSGTGELFF.

The CDR3 here is CASEILTGFGSDTQYF. The CDR3, as DNA: TGTGCCAGCGAGATCCTTACAGGATTCGGATCAGATACGCAGTATTTT. This chain connects TRBV2 to TRBJ2-3, with D perhaps TRBD1 (5 bases). Trimming took off 8 bases at V and 4 bases at J, with 22 bases between the two ends. The germline CDR1 and CDR2 sequences are SNHLY and FYNNEI. This CDR3 is built from 16 residues.

The chain is built from TRBV5-4 and TRBJ1-2, with D maybe TRBD1 (5 bases). CDR1 is SGHNT, CDR2 YYREEE, per germline (reference sequence). V lost 4 bases to trimming and J lost 8 bases, with 12 bases between them. The CDR3 sequence is 12 residues long. The chain's CDR3 is CASSRRDSGYTF. CDR3 in DNA: TGTGCCAGCAGCCGTAGAGACAGCGGCTACACCTTC.

The chain couples TRBV7-2 to TRBJ2-1; a weak D match, TRBD2 (6 bases). The CDR3 loop spans 19 amino acids. Germline-derived CDR1 and CDR2 are SGHTA and FQGNSA. The ends were cut back, 3 bases at V and 3 bases at J, with 24 bases in the middle. The CDR3 nucleotides are TGTGCCAGCAGCTTCCCTCCGACCCGGAAGCGGGCCTTCTACAATGAGCAGTTCTTC. This translates into CASSFPPTRKRAFYNEQFF.

This chain joins TRBV30 and TRBJ1-1; 8 positions match TRBD1. J was trimmed by 0 bases and V by 4 bases; bases with no gene match: 1. Germline CDR1 reads GTSNPN; CDR2 reads SVGIG (reference sequence). The CDR3 has 13 amino acids. The CDR3 DNA reads as TGTGCCTGGAACAGGGGGTTGAACACTGAAGCTTTCTTT. This gives the protein CAWNRGLNTEAFF.

The chain is built from TRBV2 and TRBJ1-5; possible D gene TRBD1, 5 bases. In germline, CDR1 is SNHLY, CDR2 FYNNEI. This CDR3 has 13 amino acids. Trimming stripped 6 bases from V and 7 bases from J, with 13 bases between. The CDR3 DNA reads TGTGCCAGCAGCCGGGACGCGGGGCAGCCCCAGCATTTT. This translates into CASSRDAGQPQHF. Using reference TRBV2 and TRBJ1-5 for the parts outside the CDR3, the full variable domain is EPEVTQTPSHQVTQMGQEVILRCVPISNHLYFYWYRQILGQKVEFLVSFYNNEISEKSEIFDDQFSVERPDGSNFTLKIRSTKLEDSAMYFCASSRDAGQPQHFGDGTRLSIL.

The chain links TRBV4-2 to TRBJ2-5, with a tentative D call TRBD2 (6 bases). Germline V gives CDR1 LGHNA, CDR2 YNFKEQ. The CDR3 sequence is 14 residues long. V shed 0 bases and J shed 5 bases, with 10 bases lying between them. DNA of the CDR3: TGTGCCAGCAGCCAAGATCGGCTAGCGGAGACCCAGTACTTC. It codes for CASSQDRLAETQYF.

This clone was observed at least ten times. This chain joins TRBV4-1 and TRBJ1-3, with 8 bases identical to TRBD1. This CDR3 has 14 amino acids. In germline, CDR1 is MGHRA, CDR2 YSYEKL. V lost 4 bases and J lost 4; bases outside the gene matches: 3. CDR3 bases: TGCGCCAGCAGCCCGGACAGGGCAGGAAACACCATATATTTT. This translates into CASSPDRAGNTIYF.

The chain carries TRBV27 and TRBJ1-5, with 7 bases matching TRBD1. V gave up 6 bases and J gave up 6 bases; unmatched junction bases: 11. Per the germline V gene, CDR1 is MNHEY and CDR2 is SMNVEV (reference sequence). This CDR3 has 15 residues. CDR3 protein: CASSRGTGVGQPQHF. The CDR3 DNA reads TGTGCCAGCAGCCGAGGTACAGGGGTGGGTCAGCCCCAGCATTTT.

The chain employs TRBV7-3 and TRBJ2-7, with D maybe TRBD2 (6 bases). The germline CDR1 and CDR2 sequences are SGHTA and FQGTGA. CDR3 size: 13 residues. V was trimmed by 8 bases and J by 6 bases, leaving 17 bases between them. The CDR3 sequence: CASARDSAGEQYF. CDR3 DNA sequence: TGTGCCAGCGCCCGGGACTCAGCGGGCGAGCAGTACTTC.

The chain couples TRBV6-1 to TRBJ2-7; no clear D. CDR3 length: 11 residues. Looked up from germline, CDR1 is MNHNS and CDR2 is SASEGT. The V end was cut by 7 bases, the J end by 3 bases, with 7 bases between. The CDR3, as DNA: TGTGCCAGCACTGATCGCTACGAGCAGTACTTC. It codes for CASTDRYEQYF.

The genes are TRBV18 and TRBJ2-1, with D possibly matching TRBD2 (6 bases). Trimming took off 0 bases at V and 10 bases at J, with 7 bases between the two ends. Germline V CDR1 and CDR2: KGHSH, LQKENI. The CDR3 has 12 residues. The CDR3 protein is CASSPPEGEQFF. CDR3 coding DNA: TGTGCCAGCTCACCACCGGAGGGGGAGCAGTTCTTC.

This chain joins TRBV30 and TRBJ2-7, with TRBD2 matching 13 bases. Trimming cost V 5 bases and J 5 bases; bases outside gene matches: 3. The CDR3 is 13 residues long. Germline V CDR1 and CDR2: GTSNPN, SVGIG (reference sequence). CDR3 sequence reads: CAWGTSGINEQYF. In nucleotides, the CDR3 is TGTGCCTGGGGGACTAGCGGGATAAACGAGCAGTACTTC.

This clone showed up just once. The chain couples TRBV25-1 to TRBJ2-1; 8 positions match TRBD2. J was trimmed by 7 bases and V by 2 bases; bases with no gene match: 10. Germline V CDR1 and CDR2: MGHDK, SYGVNS. The CDR3 is made up of 16 amino acids. CDR3: CASSERRAGEGNEQFF. CDR3 DNA: TGTGCCAGCAGTGAACGGCGAGCGGGAGAGGGAAATGAGCAGTTCTTC.

CDR3 nucleotides: TGTGCCAGTAGATTGGGGGACATGCAAGGTCAGCCCCAGCATTTT. Amino acid sequence: CASRLGDMQGQPQHF. The J gene is TRBJ1-5, the V gene TRBV19; D may be TRBD1 (6 bases). CDR1 LNHDA and CDR2 SQIVND come from the germline V gene (reference sequence). The CDR3 has 15 amino acids. Trimming pared 6 bases from V and 6 bases from J, leaving 18 bases between. Supplemented by reference TRBV19 and TRBJ1-5, the full variable domain reads DGGITQSPKYLFRKEGQNVTLSCEQNLNHDAMYWYRQDPGQGLRLIYYSQIVNDFQKGDIAEGYSVSREKKESFPLTVTSAQKNPTAFYLCASRLGDMQGQPQHFGDGTRLSIL.

The chain links TRBV5-1 to TRBJ2-5; 10 bases map to TRBD1. Germline CDR1 is SGHRS and CDR2 is YFSETQ. The CDR3 covers 15 residues. V gave up 2 bases and J gave up 4 bases; unmatched junction bases: 5. The CDR3: CASSFGTGAPETQYF. The CDR3 DNA reads TGCGCCAGCAGCTTCGGGACAGGGGCCCCAGAGACCCAGTACTTC.